This TCR beta chain derives from a study of shared clonotypes between healthy human individuals. A CD45RA+ naive subset and a CD45RA-negative memory subset were split from CD4+ cells. V was clipped by 5 bases and J by 7 bases; unmatched bases: 12. Germline V gene sequence: CDR1 SGHRS, CDR2 YFSETQ. The CDR3 contains 16 residues. With regard to this clone: Its antigen is not identified.

Using immunoSEQ multiplex PCR, the repertoire was profiled, and TCRdb retains in-frame clones only, with some absent. Among 2,500,000 or so clones listed, about nine tenths were seen once. Study findings and constraints: Generation of non-shared clonotypes was less probable than generation of clonotypes shared by all four donors.

The receptor comes from a man aged 18-30 years in good health. Some clones in this sample may be carry-over from other donors' samples. The sample consisted of naive CD4+ T cells from PBMCs. Regarding subset: CD45RA+ positively selected. The chain employs TRBV5-1 and TRBJ2-1; 10 nucleotides line up with TRBD1. The CDR3 region has the DNA TGCGCCAGCAGACAGGACCCGGGACAGGGGTGGAATGAGCAGTTCTTC. It is translated as CASRQDPGQGWNEQFF.